The 27 T cell receptor beta chains below come from one sample, sequenced in a study of T cells in localized non-small cell lung cancer. Assay: immunoSEQ multiplex PCR; the TCRdb copy retains only in-frame clones and omits some. The sample comprises 26,000 or so clones, approximately 91% of which are singletons, and about 14% rests with the top ten. The starting material was peripheral blood, obtained before any cancer treatment. All receptors come from a female donor over 55 with stage II squamous cell lung carcinoma.

The rearrangement uses TRBV11-3 and TRBJ2-5; D is perhaps TRBD1 (6 bases). This CDR3 comprises 13 residues. The V gene lost 6 bases and the J gene lost 5 bases, with 13 bases spanning the gap. From germline, CDR1 is SGHNT and CDR2 YENEEA. The CDR3 DNA follows: TGTGCCAGCAGGGGTAAGGGGGAGGAGACCCAGTACTTC. Translation: CASRGKGEETQYF.

The V call is TRBV10-3, the J call TRBJ1-2, with D possibly TRBD1 on 5 matching bases. Trimming left V 8 bases short and J 1 base short, with 11 bases between. CDR3 length: 13 amino acids. The germline V gene has CDR1 ENHRY and CDR2 SYGVKD. CDR3 coding DNA: TGTGCCATCCACCGGCAGGGTAACTATGGCTACACCTTC. It translates to CAIHRQGNYGYTF.

This chain links TRBV7-2 with TRBJ2-7, with 8 bases fitting TRBD1. The CDR3 consists of 16 residues. Unmatched junction bases numbered 6, after V lost 0 bases and J lost 2 bases. The germline CDR1 and CDR2 sequences are SGHTA and FQGNSA. CDR3 bases: TGTGCCAGCAGCTTAGCGCCCGGGACAGGTACCTACGAGCAGTACTTC. It translates to CASSLAPGTGTYEQYF.

The chain joins TRBV29-1 to TRBJ2-1, with TRBD2 matching 9 bases. Per the germline V gene, CDR1 is SQVTM and CDR2 is ANQGSEA. The CDR3 loop spans 13 amino acids. V trimming: 4 bases; J trimming: 6 bases; junction bases outside the gene matches: 4. CDR3 nucleotides: TGCAGCGTTGGGGGACTAGCACTCAATGAGCAGTTCTTC. Translating gives CSVGGLALNEQFF.

V and J are TRBV4-1 and TRBJ2-1; possible D gene TRBD2, 6 bases. The CDR3 consists of 17 residues. Trimming cost V 2 bases and J 4 bases, with 18 bases left between them. In germline, CDR1 is MGHRA, CDR2 YSYEKL. The CDR3 region has the DNA TGCGCCAGCAGCCAAAAGGAGGGACTGCTCCTTTACAATGAGCAGTTCTTC. This encodes CASSQKEGLLLYNEQFF.

In its sample, this clone was seen once. V and J are TRBV11-2 and TRBJ2-5, with D tentatively TRBD1 or TRBD2 (7 bases each). This CDR3 has 14 amino acids. V gave up 1 base and J gave up 5 bases, with 11 bases separating them. Germline V CDR1 and CDR2: SGHAT, FQNNGV. The CDR3 sequence is CASSLGQGGETQYF. The CDR3 DNA follows: TGTGCCAGCAGCTTAGGGCAGGGGGGGGAGACCCAGTACTTC.

Here the CDR3 reads CASSLKGRGLRNTEAFF. CDR3 DNA sequence: TGCGCCAGCAGCTTGAAGGGCAGGGGGCTCCGGAACACTGAAGCTTTCTTT. The V and J genes are TRBV5-1 and TRBJ1-1; TRBD1 matches at 8 bases. CDR1 is SGHRS, CDR2 YFSETQ, per germline. V lost 1 base to trimming and J lost 1 base; unmatched junction nucleotides: 9. The CDR3 extends over 17 amino acids.

The rearrangement joins TRBV7-2 to TRBJ1-2; maybe TRBD1 (5 bases). Trimming left V 1 base short and J 1 base short, with 10 bases between. The CDR3 contains 15 residues. The germline gives CDR1 SGHTA, CDR2 FQGNSA. This CDR3 reads CASSLEQAFNYGYTF. CDR3 in DNA: TGTGCCAGCAGCTTAGAACAGGCCTTTAACTATGGCTACACCTTC.

The chain is built from TRBV6-5 and TRBJ1-1; no definite D call. Germline loops: CDR1 MNHEY, CDR2 SVGAGI. CDR3 length: 13 amino acids. Trimming took off 7 bases at V and 1 base at J, with 10 bases between the two ends. In DNA form, the CDR3 reads TGTGCCAGCAAATCAAACCAGAACACTGAAGCTTTCTTT. Protein sequence: CASKSNQNTEAFF.

The chain employs TRBV7-6 and TRBJ2-2, with 11 bases fitting TRBD1. Germline V gene data show CDR1 as SGHVS and CDR2 as FNYEAQ. This CDR3 has 16 amino acids. Trimming cost V 2 bases and J 7 bases; bases outside gene matches: 6. The CDR3 DNA sequence: TGTGCCAGCAGCTTAAGGACAGGGGGCACAGGCGGGGAGCTGTTTTTT. Encoded protein: CASSLRTGGTGGELFF.

The chain is built from TRBV27 and TRBJ2-4, with D maybe TRBD1 (6 bases). Germline CDR1 reads MNHEY; CDR2 reads SMNVEV (reference sequence). The length of the CDR3 is 15 residues. Trimming took off 4 bases at V and 6 bases at J, with 16 bases between the two ends. The CDR3 loop is CASSSPTGRRNIQYF. Written as DNA, the CDR3 is TGTGCCAGCAGTTCCCCGACAGGCCGGCGAAACATTCAGTACTTC.

This clone was found once. V and J are TRBV5-1 and TRBJ1-2; 7 bases agree with TRBD1. Per germline, CDR1 SGHRS and CDR2 YFSETQ. With 7 bases clipped from V and 6 bases from J, the junction kept 12 bases outside the gene matches. The CDR3 runs 14 residues. CDR3 sequence: CASGKDRVEDGYTF. DNA of the CDR3: TGCGCCAGCGGAAAAGACAGGGTAGAGGATGGCTACACCTTC.

This chain uses TRBV2 with TRBJ1-5, with TRBD1 matching over 9 bases. After removal of 5 bases from V and 6 bases from J, the junction contained 8 bases not matched to a gene. This CDR3 contains 15 residues. Germline V gene sequence: CDR1 SNHLY, CDR2 FYNNEI. The CDR3 region is CASSKLQGAGQPQHF. The CDR3 region has the DNA TGTGCCAGCAGTAAGCTACAGGGGGCAGGTCAGCCCCAGCATTTT. The variable domain in full, with the rest retrieved from reference TRBV2 and TRBJ1-5, is EPEVTQTPSHQVTQMGQEVILRCVPISNHLYFYWYRQILGQKVEFLVSFYNNEISEKSEIFDDQFSVERPDGSNFTLKIRSTKLEDSAMYFCASSKLQGAGQPQHFGDGTRLSIL.

Regarding this clone: A read error may account for a junction end that differs from germline. This rearrangement joins TRBV5-8 to TRBJ2-6; D ambiguous. The germline V gene has CDR1 SGHTS and CDR2 YDEGEE. The CDR3 runs 15 residues. The CDR3 reads CASTLGISGANVLTF. CDR3 nucleotide sequence: TGTGCCAGCACCTTGGGTATTTCTGGGGCCAACGTCCTGACTTTC.

The chain employs TRBV2 and TRBJ1-2; perhaps TRBD1 as D (6 bases). The V end lost 0 bases, the J end lost 4 bases, and 12 bases lay between the germline ends. Germline V gene data show CDR1 as SNHLY and CDR2 as FYNNEI. The CDR3 consists of 15 residues. CDR3 residues: CASSEAGQGSYGYTF. The DNA of the CDR3 is TGTGCCAGCAGTGAAGCAGGGCAGGGGAGCTATGGCTACACCTTC.

The chain combines TRBV28 with TRBJ1-2; unclear D gene. The CDR3 contains 11 residues. Trimming removed 3 bases at V and 8 bases at J, with 7 bases between. Looked up from germline, CDR1 is MDHEN and CDR2 is SYDVKM. As DNA, the CDR3 is TGTGCCAGCAGTTTCCACTGGGGCTACACCTTC. Translated: CASSFHWGYTF.

The genes are TRBV7-2 and TRBJ2-3; 8 bases match TRBD2. The J segment lost 0 bases and the V segment lost 6 bases, leaving 8 bases of the junction unmatched. CDR3 size: 16 residues. Germline V gene sequence: CDR1 SGHTA, CDR2 FQGNSA. The CDR3, as DNA: TGTGCCAGCAGAACCTCGGGGGGGTTCAGCACAGATACGCAGTATTTT. Residues: CASRTSGGFSTDTQYF.

The DNA of the CDR3 is TGTGCCAGCAGCAAAGGGGGTTCTGTCACTGAAGCTTTCTTT. This codes for CASSKGGSVTEAFF. The chain combines TRBV11-2 with TRBJ1-1; TRBD1 is a possible D gene (6 bases). Germline CDR1 SGHAT, CDR2 FQNNGV. This CDR3 has 14 residues. Trimming removed 5 bases from V and 4 bases from J, with 14 bases in between. Together with reference TRBV11-2 and TRBJ1-1, the CDR3 gives the full variable domain: EAGVAQSPRYKIIEKRQSVAFWCNPISGHATLYWYQQILGQGPKLLIQFQNNGVVDDSQLPKDRFSAERLKGVDSTLKIQPAKLEDSAVYLCASSKGGSVTEAFFGQGTRLTVV.

The V and J genes are TRBV5-4 and TRBJ2-7; possibly TRBD2 for D (7 bases). V gave up 3 bases and J gave up 1 base, with 17 bases separating them. The CDR3 runs to 16 residues. In germline, CDR1 is SGHNT, CDR2 YYREEE (reference sequence). For the CDR3, the DNA is TGTGCCAGCAGCTACGGGGGGCAGGTCGGATCCTACGAGCAGTACTTC. It is translated as CASSYGGQVGSYEQYF.

The chain employs TRBV2 and TRBJ2-3; a weak D match, TRBD1 (6 bases). Trimming left V 4 bases short and J 1 base short, with 9 bases between. Germline CDR1 and CDR2: SNHLY and FYNNEI. This CDR3 region has 14 residues. CDR3 DNA: TGTGCCAGCAGTGTACAGGGCCGCACAGATACGCAGTATTTT. It codes for CASSVQGRTDTQYF.

By its share, this clone is medium-sized. At the DNA level, this CDR3 is encoded by other sequences in the same sample as well. The chain couples TRBV19 to TRBJ1-5; D is perhaps TRBD1 (5 bases). The ends were cut back, 5 bases at V and 5 bases at J, with 10 bases in the middle. In germline, CDR1 is LNHDA, CDR2 SQIVND (reference sequence). CDR3 size: 13 residues. This CDR3 reads CASSQGIHQPQHF. The CDR3 nucleotides are TGTGCCAGTAGTCAGGGCATCCATCAGCCCCAGCATTTT.

The chain is built from TRBV2 and TRBJ2-5, with D perhaps matching TRBD2 (5 bases). Germline V gene data show CDR1 as SNHLY and CDR2 as FYNNEI. CDR3 size: 14 residues. Between the trimmed V and J ends, which lost 6 bases and 1 base, there was a span of 12 bases. CDR3 DNA: TGTGCCAGCAGGCCTAGCAGCTTCCAAGAGACCCAGTACTTC. Its protein is CASRPSSFQETQYF.

This chain uses TRBV29-1 with TRBJ2-7; D possibly corresponds to TRBD1 (5 bases). CDR3 length: 14 amino acids. Per germline, CDR1 SQVTM and CDR2 ANQGSEA. V lost 6 bases and J lost 0, with 15 bases in between. CDR3 protein: CSVVAWGSSYEQYF. The CDR3 coding sequence is TGCAGCGTCGTAGCTTGGGGCAGCTCCTACGAGCAGTACTTC.

J is TRBJ2-4 and V is TRBV6-1; D may be TRBD1 (5 bases). The CDR3 loop spans 15 amino acids. Trimming took off 5 bases at V and 0 bases at J, with 11 bases between the two ends. From germline, CDR1 is MNHNS and CDR2 SASEGT. The CDR3 sequence: CASSNGQLAKNIQYF. In DNA form, the CDR3 reads TGTGCCAGCAGTAATGGACAACTAGCCAAAAACATTCAGTACTTC.

The chain carries TRBV6-1 and TRBJ2-7, with TRBD2 matching over 9 bases. V lost 8 bases to trimming and J lost 4 bases; unmatched junction nucleotides: 12. CDR1 is MNHNS and CDR2 is SASEGT in the germline V gene. The CDR3 consists of 15 residues. CDR3 nucleotide sequence: TGTGCCAGCTTATGGGCGGGAGCGGGGGGTTACGAGCAGTACTTC. Its protein is CASLWAGAGGYEQYF.

The V gene is TRBV6-1, the J gene TRBJ2-7, with D perhaps TRBD1 (7 bases). The CDR3 runs to 17 residues. Trimming shortened V by 0 bases and J by 5 bases, and 20 bases separated the two germline ends. The germline CDR1 and CDR2 sequences are MNHNS and SASEGT. Here the CDR3 reads CASSEAGGRGGGHEQYF. CDR3 coding DNA: TGTGCCAGCAGTGAAGCGGGGGGTCGAGGGGGCGGCCACGAGCAGTACTTC.

The chain combines TRBV27 with TRBJ2-5; 8 bases agree with TRBD2. The CDR3 consists of 14 residues. V lost 7 bases, J lost 1 base, and 5 bases stayed unmatched. Germline V gene sequence: CDR1 MNHEY, CDR2 SMNVEV (reference sequence). The CDR3 nucleotides are TGTGCCAGCACCGACGGGGGGGGCCAAGAGACCCAGTACTTC. It codes for CASTDGGGQETQYF.